This TCR beta chain was obtained from a study of blood T cell repertoires in COVID-19 (dated by TCRdb to 2018 to 2020). Broadly, across the study: Samples from collaborators originated in the United States, Italy and Spain and spanned both the acute and convalescent phases of COVID-19. The prospective study material was composed of cDNA or gDNA derived from T cells, B-cell-depleted T cells, or PBMCs. The dataset comprised deeply sampled blood TCRbeta repertoires from subjects exposed to, actively infected with, or recovered from COVID-19. The repertoires were made available in a free public database intended to serve as a resource for research on the immune response to SARS-CoV-2. The samples were drawn from two sources: the first 160 participants of the ongoing ImmuneRACE study, and approximately 1,300 subjects contributed by 6 global collaborators. Nearly every sample came with metadata listing a de-identified subject ID, COVID-19 status, age in years and sex. Where HLA class I and class II types were available, the types were taken from metadata supplied by the sample provider, not from assay-based typing. Study-wide findings and limitations: The quantity of clinical and demographic metadata differed by source and by participant and was supplied without curation.

TCRbeta CDR3 regions were amplified from genomic DNA using the immunoSEQ Assay, a bias-controlled multiplex PCR. In the source study's methods: Within the assay, amplification of reference gene primers was used to estimate how many nucleated cells each sample contained. Sequence reads were collapsed and filtered to measure the absolute abundance of every unique TCRbeta CDR3 rearrangement. For each sample, productive Simpson clonality was calculated as the square root of Simpson's diversity index over productive rearrangements. The clones in this table, taken by TCRdb from immuneACCESS, are in-frame only. Not every clone is retained; where verified, under half of the shortfall comes from an unresolved V gene, and the cause of the rest is unknown. Clonal size and the V and J genes are those of that table, whereas D and trimming came from the DNA. Across this sample there are 30,000 to 45,000 clones, with less than 95% seen only once. Clones ranked in the top ten supply under 5% of the sample.

Taken from the germline V gene, the CDR1 and CDR2 loops are SGHTA and FQGNSA. V loses 1 base at its end and J loses 5 bases; junction bases beyond the gene matches: 10. Counted from cysteine to phenylalanine, this CDR3 has 16 amino acids. Kept here is only the CDR3 DNA, which spans 48 bases and is read in frame from base 1. As to this clone: It lacks a known antigen. No much larger clone exists at a distance of one base, and base qualities are not known.

Collaborating institutions collected whole blood in K2EDTA tubes following their own protocols. Collaborator samples were shipped for TCRbeta analysis as frozen whole blood, isolated PBMCs, or DNA extracted from either sample type. This receptor chain uses TRBV7-2 and TRBJ2-7; TRBD2 agrees with 8 junctional bases. The sample comprised peripheral blood. This sequence was found in a human donor in a cohort sampled during active COVID-19. The CDR3 here reads CASSLVSSGSHDEQYF. The DNA is TGTGCCAGCAGCTTAGTTTCCAGCGGGAGCCATGACGAGCAGTACTTC.